Presented here are 5 T cell receptor beta chains from one specimen sequenced in a study of human T cells and chemical hapten exposure. Documented time point: patch test 1, 2 weeks after DPC sensitization. Treatment described: therapeutic diphenylcyclopropenone sensitization with weekly scalp DPC. TCRdb ran MiXCR on the RACE reads and lists one entry per CDR3 protein. The profile shows 150,000 to 200,000 distinct CDR3 sequences, about 14% of them singletons. The sequenced sample was whole blood, obtained in connection with sensitization to the hapten diphenylcyclopropenone (DPC). These receptors were collected from a woman under 40 with alopecia areata. Some clones in this sample may be carry-over from other donors' samples.

The chain has TRBV20-1 and TRBJ2-3; a possible D gene is TRBD2 (7 bases). The CDR3 covers 17 residues. Germline lookup yields CDR1 DFQATT and CDR2 SNEGSKA (reference sequence). The V end was cut by 5 bases, the J end by 7 bases, with 28 bases between. The CDR3 here is CSAGGAGSGVAINTQYF. The CDR3 DNA sequence: TGCAGTGCTGGGGGGGCCGGGAGCGGGGTCGCTATAAATACGCAGTATTTT.

This clonotype was counted at least ten times. This chain uses TRBV5-1 with TRBJ1-1; TRBD1 matches at 7 bases. V lost 7 bases to trimming and J lost 5 bases; unmatched junction nucleotides: 11. This CDR3 has 14 residues. Per the germline V gene, CDR1 is SGHRS and CDR2 is YFSETQ. CDR3 bases: TGCGCCAGCGGTACAGGGGAAGCGGGGACTGAAGCTTTCTTT. As protein: CASGTGEAGTEAFF.

V usage is TRBV12-3 or TRBV12-4 and J usage is TRBJ2-2; D remains ambiguous. Trimming removed 6 bases at V and 0 bases at J, with 14 bases between. This CDR3 contains 16 residues. This chain's CDR3 is CASRNLWTSNTGELFF. In DNA, the CDR3 is TGTGCCAGCAGAAACCTTTGGACCTCGAACACCGGGGAGCTGTTTTTT.

This clonotype appeared a few times. The rearrangement links TRBV7-8 to TRBJ1-6, with D perhaps TRBD1 (6 bases). Germline values: CDR1 SGHVS, CDR2 FQNEAQ. The CDR3 runs to 16 residues. Trimming stripped 2 bases from V and 10 bases from J, with 18 bases between. CDR3 nucleotides: TGTGCCAGCAGCTTAATGGGGACACCCTCGGGGTCACCCCTCCACTTT. This codes for CASSLMGTPSGSPLHF.

This clonotype was detected a few times. V and J are TRBV28 and TRBJ2-7; D unresolved. CDR3 length: 12 residues. The V gene lost 3 bases and the J gene lost 2 bases, with 5 bases spanning the gap. Germline CDR1 reads MDHEN; CDR2 reads SYDVKM. The CDR3 loop is CASSFGAYEQYF. The CDR3 bases are TGTGCCAGCAGTTTTGGGGCCTACGAGCAGTACTTC.